Following are 12 T cell receptor beta chains from one sample sequenced in a study of blood T cell repertoires in COVID-19. Assay: immunoSEQ multiplex PCR; the TCRdb copy retains only in-frame clones and omits some. The data contain about 36,000 clones, about three quarters of them singletons. The sequenced material came from peripheral blood. The receptors derive from a man in his fifties or sixties with acute or convalescent COVID-19.

The chain combines TRBV6-6 with TRBJ1-1; D not certain. Trimming removed 2 bases from V and 7 bases from J, with 8 bases in between. The CDR3 loop spans 12 amino acids. Germline lookup yields CDR1 MNHNY and CDR2 SVGAGI (reference sequence). CDR3 sequence: CASSYMADEAFF. Here the CDR3 DNA reads TGTGCCAGCAGTTACATGGCGGATGAAGCTTTCTTT.

The rearrangement links TRBV12-3 or TRBV12-4 to TRBJ2-3, with D tentatively TRBD2 (5 bases). Trimming shortened V by 3 bases and J by 6 bases, and 10 bases separated the two germline ends. The CDR3 has 13 residues. Here the CDR3 DNA reads TGTGCCAGCAGTTTTGGCCAGCGGGATACGCAGTATTTT. Translation: CASSFGQRDTQYF.

This CDR3 is CASSTLGQGSTEAFF. The CDR3 region has the DNA TGTGCCAGTAGTACCCTGGGACAGGGGAGCACTGAAGCTTTCTTT. This chain joins TRBV19 and TRBJ1-1; TRBD1 matches at 10 bases. The germline V gene encodes CDR1 LNHDA and CDR2 SQIVND (reference sequence). The CDR3 runs to 15 residues. V shed 4 bases, J shed 4 bases, and the junction held 6 bases outside the gene matches.

The chain couples TRBV29-1 to TRBJ2-1; 8 bases agree with TRBD2. With 2 bases clipped from V and 11 bases from J, the junction kept 14 bases outside the gene matches. CDR1 and CDR2 (germline): SQVTM, ANQGSEA. There are 15 residues in the CDR3. The CDR3 here is CSVELGTSTNIKQFF. The CDR3 nucleotides are TGCAGCGTTGAATTAGGGACTAGTACAAATATCAAGCAGTTCTTC.

The rearrangement joins TRBV2 to TRBJ2-6, with 8 bases aligning to TRBD1. This CDR3 region has 17 residues. CDR1 and CDR2 from the germline V gene are SNHLY and FYNNEI. After removal of 0 bases from V and 4 bases from J, the junction contained 5 bases not matched to a gene. The CDR3: CASSEAMTGAGANVLTF. The DNA for the CDR3 is TGTGCCAGCAGTGAAGCCATGACAGGGGCCGGGGCCAACGTCCTGACTTTC.

This clone was found a few times. This chain connects TRBV7-8 to TRBJ2-7; TRBD2 matches 11 bases. Germline V CDR1 and CDR2: SGHVS, FQNEAQ. The V segment lost 3 bases and the J segment 0 bases; nucleotides outside the gene matches: 1. The CDR3 is 15 amino acids. This CDR3 is CASSFTSGSSYEQYF. In DNA form, the CDR3 reads TGTGCCAGCAGCTTTACTAGCGGGAGCTCCTACGAGCAGTACTTC.

This clone was detected only a few times. The chain combines TRBV5-1 with TRBJ1-2; tentative D call: TRBD1 (6 bases). The ends were cut back, 5 bases at V and 3 bases at J, with 14 bases in the middle. CDR3 length: 14 amino acids. Looked up from germline, CDR1 is SGHRS and CDR2 is YFSETQ. This CDR3 reads CASSLFQGHYGYTF. CDR3 in DNA: TGCGCCAGCAGTTTATTCCAGGGGCACTATGGCTACACCTTC.

This clone has more than one count but fewer than ten. V gene TRBV30 combines with J gene TRBJ2-5, with 9 bases that match TRBD1. CDR3 length: 15 residues. The V gene's germline CDR1 is GTSNPN and CDR2 SVGIG (reference sequence). The V gene end was trimmed by 3 bases and the J gene end by 3 bases; junction bases not matched to a gene: 8. CDR3 loop: CAWRTGGLGKETQYF. The CDR3, as DNA: TGTGCCTGGAGAACAGGGGGCTTGGGAAAAGAGACCCAGTACTTC.

The V gene is TRBV4-3, the J gene TRBJ2-3, with 9 bases that match TRBD1. V gave up 1 base and J gave up 6 bases; unmatched junction bases: 8. Looked up from germline, CDR1 is LGHNA and CDR2 is YSLEER. This CDR3 has 16 residues. This chain's CDR3 is CASSQGPDRGLDTQYF. In DNA form, the CDR3 reads TGCGCCAGCAGCCAAGGACCCGACAGGGGGTTGGATACGCAGTATTTT.

A single count supports this clone. The J gene is TRBJ2-5, the V gene TRBV9, with 8 bases matching TRBD2. V lost 0 bases, J lost 6 bases, and 13 bases stayed unmatched. Germline assignment: CDR1 SGDLS and CDR2 YYNGEE. CDR3 size: 17 residues. The DNA for the CDR3 is TGTGCCAGCAGCGTAGACCCCAGGCGGGAGGATGGGAAGACCCAGTACTTC. Translation gives CASSVDPRREDGKTQYF.

The chain is built from TRBV5-1 and TRBJ2-7, with TRBD1 as a possible D gene (6 bases). Germline V gives CDR1 SGHRS, CDR2 YFSETQ. The CDR3 extends over 15 amino acids. V gave up 4 bases and J gave up 0 bases, with 14 bases separating them. The CDR3 DNA reads as TGCGCCAGCAGCGACCGGGACACTCTCTCCTACGAGCAGTACTTC. Translation: CASSDRDTLSYEQYF.

The rearrangement joins TRBV15 to TRBJ1-5, with a weak D call TRBD1 (6 bases). The CDR3 totals 15 residues. The V end was cut by 0 bases, the J end by 6 bases, with 12 bases between. CDR1 and CDR2 (germline): LNHNV, YYDKDF (reference sequence). CDR3 bases: TGTGCCACCAGCAGAGAACAGGGTTATCTTCAGCCCCAGCATTTT. The encoded protein is CATSREQGYLQPQHF.